The sequence of this TCR beta chain was determined in a study of tumor-infiltrating lymphocytes in primary liver carcinoma. Comments on this clonotype: Its antigen is currently unknown.

Out of unsorted whole blood came the blood RNA, and germline DNA was extracted as well. CDR1 and CDR2 from the germline V gene are GTSNPN and SVGIG (reference sequence). Trimming stripped 2 bases from V and 6 bases from J, with 11 bases between. CDR3 length equals 13 residues. Whole-study findings and limits: Tumor-adjacent and tumor-blood pairs shared less of their repertoires than tumor region pairs shared.

The researchers produced TCR beta cDNA from approximately 540 ng total RNA with a constant-region primer. Three nested multiplex PCR rounds of slightly modified ARM-PCR generated TCR beta libraries. A C-beta reverse primer and TRBV1-TRBV30 forward primers served in each of the first two PCR rounds, at about 10 cycles apiece. TCRdb reprocessed the multiplex PCR reads with MiXCR, giving one entry per CDR3 protein. Found here are about 310,000 distinct CDR3 sequences, about 50% of them singletons; the top ten hold 17%. The sequence came from a woman aged 25-40 years with primary liver carcinoma and hepatitis B virus infection. The gene calls are TRBV30 and TRBJ2-4; TRBD1 or TRBD2 may be the D gene (5 bases each). Material for sequencing was peripheral blood. CDR3 nucleotides: TGTGCCTGGAGTAAGGGGACCGTAAACATTCAGTACTTC. Translation: CAWSKGTVNIQYF.